The next 18 T cell receptor beta chains were all read from a single sample in a study of shared clonotypes between healthy human individuals. Naivety among CD8 cells was defined by CD45RO negativity and positive CCR7 selection, thereby excluding terminally differentiated effector memory CD45RA+ cells. This table comes from immunoSEQ multiplex PCR, and its TCRdb copy is limited to in-frame clones, with some not included. The table has 2 million or so clones, over 85% seen once. The sample taken for sequencing was naive CD8+ T cells sorted from blood. These receptors were obtained from a man between 18 and 29 years old in good health.

The chain carries TRBV7-9 and TRBJ2-7, with a weak D call TRBD1 (5 bases). CDR1 and CDR2 (germline): SEHNR, FQNEAQ (reference sequence). The CDR3 spans 15 residues. V gave up 0 bases and J gave up 4 bases, with 13 bases separating them. In DNA form, the CDR3 reads TGTGCCAGCAGCTTAGCCCAGGGCAGGGATTACGAGCAGTACTTC. This codes for CASSLAQGRDYEQYF.

The V call is TRBV7-9, the J call TRBJ1-2, with TRBD1 matching 10 bases. The ends lost 5 bases at V and 1 base at J; junction bases unmatched: 10. This CDR3 comprises 17 residues. Germline loops: CDR1 SEHNR, CDR2 FQNEAQ (reference sequence). CDR3 DNA: TGTGCCAGCAGCCCTCCGGGACAGGGGAACGATAACTATGGCTACACCTTC. Protein sequence: CASSPPGQGNDNYGYTF.

The genes are TRBV11-2 and TRBJ2-1; possible D gene TRBD2, 5 bases. The CDR3 runs to 14 residues. The V and J ends lost 1 base and 8 bases respectively, with 12 bases between them. The germline gives CDR1 SGHAT, CDR2 FQNNGV. CDR3 sequence (DNA): TGTGCCAGCAGCTTAGTTCCTAGCCGCGATGAGCAGTTCTTC. This codes for CASSLVPSRDEQFF.

The chain uses TRBV5-1 and TRBJ2-2; 13 bases align to TRBD2. With 5 bases clipped from V and 0 bases from J, the junction kept 4 bases outside the gene matches. Per germline, CDR1 SGHRS and CDR2 YFSETQ. The CDR3 is 17 amino acids. Here the CDR3 reads CASSPGLAGSNTGELFF. CDR3 in DNA: TGCGCCAGCAGTCCGGGACTAGCGGGATCGAACACCGGGGAGCTGTTTTTT.

V usage is TRBV6-5 and J usage is TRBJ2-1; 7 positions match TRBD2. Trimming at V came to 0 bases and at J to 9 bases, leaving 5 bases not matched to a gene. CDR1 MNHEY and CDR2 SVGAGI come from the germline V gene. The CDR3 is 14 residues long. The CDR3 DNA sequence: TGTGCCAGCAGTTACTCAGCGGGAAACATTGAGCAGTTCTTC. Its protein product is CASSYSAGNIEQFF.

Remarks on this clone: In the same sample, other DNA sequences code for this CDR3. The chain joins TRBV4-3 to TRBJ2-1; 7 nucleotides line up with TRBD2. CDR3 length: 17 residues. CDR1 LGHNA and CDR2 YSLEER come from the germline V gene. J was trimmed by 0 bases and V by 3 bases; bases with no gene match: 8. CDR3 nucleotide sequence: TGCGCCAGCAGCCAGGGCCTCGGGGGGAGCTCCTACAATGAGCAGTTCTTC. This translates into CASSQGLGGSSYNEQFF.

The chain has TRBV7-4 and TRBJ1-4; tentative D call: TRBD1 (6 bases). Trimming took 4 bases from V and 5 from J, leaving 26 bases between them. Per the germline V gene, CDR1 is SGHVT and CDR2 is SQSDAQ. This CDR3 is 19 amino acids long. CDR3: CASSYTYPGPYTGNEKLFF. The CDR3, as DNA: TGTGCCAGCAGCTATACATACCCAGGGCCGTATACAGGGAATGAAAAACTGTTTTTT. Full variable domain (remainder filled in from reference TRBV7-4 and TRBJ1-4): GAGVSQSPRYKVAKRGRDVALRCDSISGHVTLYWYRQTLGQGSEVLTYSQSDAQRDKSGRPSGRFSAERPERSVSTLKIQRTEQGDSAVYLCASSYTYPGPYTGNEKLFFGSGTQLSVL.

J is TRBJ1-6 and V is TRBV10-2, with no clear D. Germline CDR1 reads WSHSY; CDR2 reads SAAADI. V dropped 1 base and J dropped 10 bases, with 8 bases sitting between them. The CDR3 has 13 amino acids. This CDR3 is CASSELEASPLHF. CDR3 nucleotides: TGCGCCAGCAGTGAGTTGGAGGCCTCACCCCTCCACTTT.

This chain links TRBV6-1 with TRBJ1-5, with D tentatively TRBD1 (5 bases). Trimming cost V 10 bases and J 1 base, with 17 bases left between them. Looked up from germline, CDR1 is MNHNS and CDR2 is SASEGT. The CDR3 consists of 15 residues. CDR3 nucleotide sequence: TGTGCCACCATAGATTCGGGGGAGAGCAATCAGCCCCAGCATTTT. Its translation is CATIDSGESNQPQHF.

DNA of the CDR3: TGTGCCAGCAGCCCCCTGATGAGGGGAAGGGATGAGCAGTTCTTC. It is translated as CASSPLMRGRDEQFF. The chain carries TRBV11-2 and TRBJ2-1, with D perhaps assigned TRBD1 or TRBD2 (5 bases each). Trimming shortened V by 5 bases and J by 8 bases, and 19 bases separated the two germline ends. Germline CDR1 SGHAT, CDR2 FQNNGV. The CDR3 loop spans 15 amino acids.

The chain couples TRBV27 to TRBJ1-2, with 11 positions matching TRBD1. Trimming at V came to 4 bases and at J to 6 bases, leaving 4 bases not matched to a gene. Looked up from germline, CDR1 is MNHEY and CDR2 is SMNVEV (reference sequence). This CDR3 is built from 14 residues. CDR3 bases: TGTGCCAGCAGTTGGACAGGGGGCTTGGATGGCTACACCTTC. This codes for CASSWTGGLDGYTF.

This chain connects TRBV5-4 to TRBJ1-2; D might be TRBD1 (6 bases). The germline V gene encodes CDR1 SGHNT and CDR2 YYREEE (reference sequence). The CDR3 loop spans 15 amino acids. V was shortened by 3 bases and J by 4 bases, with 16 bases between the two germline ends. Here the CDR3 DNA reads TGTGCCAGCAGCTCGGTAATTAGGGGGAGCTATGGCTACACCTTC. It translates to CASSSVIRGSYGYTF.

In regard to this clone: The sample has other DNA sequences that encode this CDR3 too. The rearrangement joins TRBV5-1 to TRBJ2-7, with 8 positions matching TRBD1. With V trimmed by 6 bases and J by 2 bases, 7 bases remained unmatched. The CDR3 covers 14 residues. Germline-derived CDR1 and CDR2 are SGHRS and YFSETQ. CDR3 in amino acids: CASTFVTGAYEQYF. CDR3 DNA sequence: TGCGCCAGCACCTTTGTGACAGGGGCCTACGAGCAGTACTTC.

This clone was detected only once. This chain links TRBV6-5 with TRBJ2-2; D is unresolved. The CDR3 contains 13 residues. Germline V gives CDR1 MNHEY, CDR2 SVGAGI. V gave up 8 bases and J gave up 4 bases, with 11 bases separating them. CDR3 in amino acids: CASSPALTGELFF. The DNA of the CDR3 is TGTGCCAGCTCCCCAGCGCTCACCGGGGAGCTGTTTTTT.

Worth noting for this clone: The sample holds other DNA sequences that translate to the same CDR3. The chain uses TRBV5-4 and TRBJ2-7, with D unresolved. CDR1 and CDR2 from the germline V gene are SGHNT and YYREEE (reference sequence). This CDR3 has 12 amino acids. Trimming took off 5 bases at V and 1 base at J, with 7 bases between the two ends. CDR3 sequence (DNA): TGTGCCAGCAGGCAAGATTCCTACGAGCAGTACTTC. It is translated as CASRQDSYEQYF.

The V call is TRBV28, the J call TRBJ2-5; 8 bases align to TRBD1. Germline V lookup: CDR1 MDHEN, CDR2 SYDVKM. The CDR3 totals 15 residues. Trimming cost V 6 bases and J 5 bases; bases outside gene matches: 11. The CDR3 nucleotides are TGTGCCAGCAGGGCACAGGGGGTTGTTAGGGAGACCCAGTACTTC. Translating it yields CASRAQGVVRETQYF.

The CDR3 nucleotides read TGTGCCAGCAGTGAATCGACAGTCTACAATGAGCAGTTCTTC. Its translation is CASSESTVYNEQFF. The gene calls are TRBV2 and TRBJ2-1, with a tentative D call TRBD1 (5 bases). Germline V lookup: CDR1 SNHLY, CDR2 FYNNEI. The length of the CDR3 is 14 residues. The V end lost 2 bases, the J end lost 3 bases, and 8 bases lay between the germline ends.

About this clone: The identical CDR3 is also encoded by other nucleotide sequences in the sample. V gene TRBV7-6 combines with J gene TRBJ1-1; possibly TRBD1 for D (5 bases). CDR1 is SGHVS and CDR2 is FNYEAQ in the germline V gene. V was shortened by 4 bases and J by 0 bases, with 9 bases between the two germline ends. The CDR3 sequence is 14 residues long. The CDR3 DNA is TGTGCCAGCAGCTCTGGGACGGTGAACACTGAAGCTTTCTTT. This translates into CASSSGTVNTEAFF.